The 5 T cell receptor beta chains below come from one sample, sequenced in a study of cytomegalovirus exposure and HLA in healthy donors. Clones were sequenced by immunoSEQ multiplex PCR, and TCRdb holds only the in-frame ones, with some missing. The table records 120,000 to 150,000 clones, just over 85% of them present only once. Sequencing input: PBMCs. All receptors derive from a woman between 18 and 29 years old in good health and CMV-seropositive.

This chain joins TRBV15 and TRBJ1-4; 9 bases fit TRBD1. CDR3 size: 17 residues. The germline gives CDR1 LNHNV, CDR2 YYDKDF (reference sequence). The V gene end was trimmed by 11 bases and the J gene end by 0 bases; junction bases not matched to a gene: 13. This CDR3 reads CAVPRDRVSSTNEKLFF. In nucleotides, the CDR3 is TGTGCCGTCCCCCGGGACAGGGTGTCATCAACTAATGAAAAACTGTTTTTT.

The chain employs TRBV28 and TRBJ2-1, with D perhaps matching TRBD2 (5 bases). V lost 5 bases and J lost 6, with 17 bases in between. Germline V CDR1 and CDR2: MDHEN, SYDVKM. This CDR3 contains 15 residues. The DNA of the CDR3 is TGTGCCAGCAGTATTAGCGCGTCCCATTTCAATGAGCAGTTCTTC. The encoded protein is CASSISASHFNEQFF.

The chain is built from TRBV7-9 and TRBJ1-5, with 7 bases lining up with TRBD1. CDR3 size: 16 residues. J gave up 0 bases and V 1 base, and 3 bases lay outside the gene matches. The germline gives CDR1 SEHNR, CDR2 FQNEAQ (reference sequence). The CDR3 protein is CASSLETGSSNQPQHF. CDR3 DNA sequence: TGTGCCAGCAGCTTAGAGACAGGGAGTAGCAATCAGCCCCAGCATTTT.

The chain's CDR3 is CAISESSYNSPLHF. CDR3 sequence (DNA): TGTGCCATCAGTGAGTCTAGTTATAATTCACCCCTCCACTTT. The chain employs TRBV10-3 and TRBJ1-6, with D uncertain. The CDR3 contains 14 residues. The germline V and J ends were trimmed by 0 bases and 4 bases, with 4 bases remaining between them. The germline gives CDR1 ENHRY, CDR2 SYGVKD.

This clone was seen a few times. V is TRBV18 and J is TRBJ1-4; the D gene is possibly TRBD1 (5 bases). The germline gives CDR1 KGHSH, CDR2 LQKENI. This CDR3 has 16 residues. The V gene lost 1 base and the J gene lost 1 base, with 10 bases spanning the gap. CDR3 DNA sequence: TGTGCCAGCTCACCACTCAGGGTGGAAACTAATGAAAAACTGTTTTTT. It encodes CASSPLRVETNEKLFF.